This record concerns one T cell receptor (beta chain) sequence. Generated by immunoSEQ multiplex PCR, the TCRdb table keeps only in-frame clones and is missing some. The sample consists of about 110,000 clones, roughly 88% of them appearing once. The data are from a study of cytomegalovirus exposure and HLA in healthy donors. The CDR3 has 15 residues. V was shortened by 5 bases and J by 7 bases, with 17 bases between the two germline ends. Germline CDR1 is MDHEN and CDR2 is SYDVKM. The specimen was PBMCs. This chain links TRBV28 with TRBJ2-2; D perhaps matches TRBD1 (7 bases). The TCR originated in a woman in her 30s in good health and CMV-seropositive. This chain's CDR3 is CASSKRRGRGGELFF. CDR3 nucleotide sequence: TGTGCCAGCAGTAAACGGAGGGGGCGAGGCGGGGAGCTGTTTTTT.